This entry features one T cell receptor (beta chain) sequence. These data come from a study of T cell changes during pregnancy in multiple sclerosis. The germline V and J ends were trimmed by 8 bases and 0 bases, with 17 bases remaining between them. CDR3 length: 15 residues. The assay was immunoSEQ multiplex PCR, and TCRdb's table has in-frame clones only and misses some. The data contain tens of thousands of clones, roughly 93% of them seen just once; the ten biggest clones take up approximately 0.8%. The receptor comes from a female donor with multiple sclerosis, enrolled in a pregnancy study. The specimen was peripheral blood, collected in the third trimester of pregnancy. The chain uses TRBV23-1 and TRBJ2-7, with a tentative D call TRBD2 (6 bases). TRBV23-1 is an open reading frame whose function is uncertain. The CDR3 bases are TGCGCCAGCGGAACCAAGACCGGGAGCTCCTACGAGCAGTACTTC. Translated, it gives CASGTKTGSSYEQYF.